This entry lists 32 T cell receptor beta chains sequenced from one sample in a study of human T cells and chemical hapten exposure. Sample time point: healthy volunteer bleed at 2 weeks. The total RNA was obtained from whole blood that was not fractionated. Each CDR3 protein gets one entry after TCRdb re-called the RACE reads with MiXCR. Found here are approximately 90,000 distinct CDR3 sequences, just under 9% of them singletons; the top ten hold about 3.1%. Sequenced: whole blood. These receptors were taken from a female donor in good health. Some clones in this sample may be carry-over from other donors' samples.

This clonotype occurred a few times. The chain joins TRBV5-1 to TRBJ1-4; D ambiguous. With 4 bases removed from V and 6 bases from J, the gap between germline ends came to 7 bases. The CDR3 has 12 residues. In germline, CDR1 is SGHRS, CDR2 YFSETQ. The CDR3 reads CASSPPDEKLFF. CDR3 bases: TGCGCCAGCAGCCCGCCTGATGAAAAACTGTTTTTT.

This clonotype was recorded many times. The rearrangement uses TRBV27 and TRBJ2-7; D may be TRBD1 (5 bases). The CDR3 extends over 13 amino acids. Germline values: CDR1 MNHEY, CDR2 SMNVEV (reference sequence). The V and J ends lost 6 bases and 2 bases respectively, with 11 bases between them. Here the CDR3 reads CASRKDTTYEQYF. The CDR3 DNA sequence: TGTGCCAGCAGAAAGGACACCACCTACGAGCAGTACTTC.

The chain uses TRBV29-1 and TRBJ2-1; 9 bases are a match to TRBD2. Looked up from germline, CDR1 is SQVTM and CDR2 is ANQGSEA. The J segment lost 4 bases and the V segment lost 7 bases, leaving 14 bases of the junction unmatched. This CDR3 has 16 amino acids. DNA for the CDR3: TGCAGCGGGCGGTTGCGCGCGACTAGCGGTTACAATGAGCAGTTCTTC. Translation: CSGRLRATSGYNEQFF.

V and J are TRBV12-5 and TRBJ1-1; no definite D call. V was clipped by 2 bases and J by 0 bases, with 4 bases between them. The CDR3 runs to 13 residues. Germline CDR1 and CDR2: LGHNT and FRNRAP. The CDR3 here is CASGLRMNTEAFF. The CDR3 DNA reads TGTGCTAGTGGTTTGAGGATGAACACTGAAGCTTTCTTT.

The table lists this clonotype with many counts. V usage is TRBV7-2 and J usage is TRBJ1-5; D is ambiguous. Germline loops: CDR1 SGHTA, CDR2 FQGNSA. This CDR3 region has 15 residues. V was clipped by 1 base and J by 1 base, with 8 bases between them. The CDR3 sequence is CASSLVPGSNQPQHF. Here the CDR3 DNA reads TGTGCCAGCAGCTTAGTTCCCGGAAGCAATCAGCCCCAGCATTTT.

J is TRBJ1-1 and V is TRBV28; maybe TRBD1 (6 bases). Trimming removed 7 bases at V and 8 bases at J, with 11 bases between. The germline V gene encodes CDR1 MDHEN and CDR2 SYDVKM. The CDR3 contains 11 residues. Written as DNA, the CDR3 is TGTGCCAGCATCACAGGGACCGAAGCTTTCTTT. Its protein is CASITGTEAFF. Based on the CDR3 plus reference TRBV28 and TRBJ1-1, the full variable domain is DVKVTQSSRYLVKRTGEKVFLECVQDMDHENMFWYRQDPGLGLRLIYFSYDVKMKEKGDIPEGYSVSREKKERFSLILESASTNQTSMYLCASITGTEAFFGQGTRLTVV.

The CDR3 region is CASSQDIPAAGNTIYF. The CDR3 region has the DNA TGTGCCAGCAGCCAAGATATCCCTGCAGCTGGAAACACCATATATTTT. J is TRBJ1-3 and V is TRBV3-1; D gene uncertain. Trimming took 0 bases from V and 2 from J, leaving 11 bases between them. The CDR3 contains 16 residues. The V gene's germline CDR1 is LGHDT and CDR2 YNNKEL (reference sequence).

This clonotype was detected ten times or more. The V call is TRBV5-8, the J call TRBJ2-1, with a weak D call TRBD1 (5 bases). Germline CDR1 and CDR2: SGHTS and YDEGEE. V dropped 3 bases and J dropped 7 bases, with 26 bases sitting between them. CDR3 length: 18 amino acids. CDR3 sequence (DNA): TGTGCCAGCAGCTCGTCTCAGGGTACCTCCAATCTTGGGAATGAGCAGTTCTTC. As protein: CASSSSQGTSNLGNEQFF.

The chain uses TRBV5-4 and TRBJ2-2, with 9 bases identical to TRBD1. The CDR3 consists of 14 residues. After removal of 5 bases from V and 7 bases from J, the junction contained 6 bases not matched to a gene. Germline V gene data show CDR1 as SGHNT and CDR2 as YYREEE (reference sequence). CDR3 residues: CASSLQGASGELFF. In DNA, the CDR3 is TGTGCCAGCAGTTTACAGGGGGCGAGCGGGGAGCTGTTTTTT.

In this sample, this clonotype turned up a few times. CDR3 loop: CASSTGQLSTDTQYF. In DNA form, the CDR3 reads TGTGCCAGTAGTACGGGACAGCTTAGCACAGATACGCAGTATTTT. The V call is TRBV19, the J call TRBJ2-3, with 7 bases matching TRBD1. CDR3 length equals 15 residues. With V trimmed by 4 bases and J by 0 bases, 4 bases remained unmatched. Germline CDR1 is LNHDA and CDR2 is SQIVND (reference sequence).

This clonotype was counted between two and nine times. The chain uses TRBV9 and TRBJ2-1; a weak D match, TRBD2 (6 bases). The CDR3 length is 16 residues. Trimming took 0 bases from V and 1 from J, leaving 11 bases between them. In germline, CDR1 is SGDLS, CDR2 YYNGEE. The CDR3 sequence: CASSVGGDHSYNEQFF. CDR3 coding DNA: TGTGCCAGCAGCGTAGGGGGGGACCATTCCTACAATGAGCAGTTCTTC.

This clonotype was recorded a few times. This chain connects TRBV7-8 to TRBJ2-5; D not certain. The CDR3 has 17 residues. V was cut by 1 base and J by 2 bases, with 17 bases left in between. Germline lookup yields CDR1 SGHVS and CDR2 FQNEAQ. As DNA, the CDR3 is TGTGCCAGCAGCTTAGGGGTGACGACACTTCTTCAAGAGACCCAGTACTTC. Protein: CASSLGVTTLLQETQYF.

This clonotype was found many times. This chain connects TRBV6-1 to TRBJ2-7, with TRBD2 matching over 7 bases. Germline V gene data show CDR1 as MNHNS and CDR2 as SASEGT. V shed 6 bases and J 0 bases; nucleotides not matched to a gene: 14. The CDR3 sequence is 17 residues long. CDR3 protein: CASRLVPPGGSSYEQYF. The CDR3 DNA sequence: TGTGCCAGCAGATTGGTACCCCCCGGCGGGAGCTCCTACGAGCAGTACTTC.

By frequency in the sample, this clonotype is medium-sized. This chain joins TRBV12-3 or TRBV12-4 and TRBJ2-1, with D perhaps assigned TRBD1 or TRBD2 (5 bases each). V lost 2 bases and J lost 9, with 11 bases in between. The CDR3 has 13 amino acids. CDR3 sequence reads: CASSLHPGLEQFF. DNA of the CDR3: TGTGCCAGCAGTTTACACCCGGGGCTTGAGCAGTTCTTC.

The chain carries TRBV29-1 and TRBJ1-5; 9 bases agree with TRBD1. This CDR3 region has 13 residues. Losses at the gene ends were 3 bases for V and 8 bases for J; bases not matched to a gene: 5. CDR1 and CDR2 (germline): SQVTM, ANQGSEA. CDR3 in amino acids: CSVEGQGGEPQHF. CDR3 bases: TGCAGCGTTGAGGGACAGGGTGGGGAGCCCCAGCATTTT.

This clonotype was seen at least ten times. This chain joins TRBV28 and TRBJ1-1; TRBD1 might be the D (6 bases). The V gene's germline CDR1 is MDHEN and CDR2 SYDVKM. The V and J ends lost 6 bases and 5 bases respectively, with 22 bases between them. This CDR3 has 16 amino acids. DNA of the CDR3: TGTGCCAGCAGCAGTCACGGGGGTGGGACACGGACTGAAGCTTTCTTT. It is translated as CASSSHGGGTRTEAFF.

This clonotype was seen many times. This chain connects TRBV6-4 to TRBJ2-3; D might be TRBD1 (5 bases). Trimming shortened V by 0 bases and J by 5 bases, and 21 bases separated the two germline ends. CDR3 length equals 18 residues. Germline CDR1 reads MRHNA; CDR2 reads SNTAGT. Here the CDR3 DNA reads TGTGCCAGCAGTGACTCGACATCTGGACATAGTAAAAGAGATACGCAGTATTTT. Amino acids: CASSDSTSGHSKRDTQYF.

The sample holds a few counts of this clonotype. This rearrangement joins TRBV28 to TRBJ1-4; unclear D gene. In germline, CDR1 is MDHEN, CDR2 SYDVKM. CDR3 length: 10 amino acids. CDR3 protein: CAIGREKLFF. CDR3 DNA: TGTGCAATTGGGCGTGAAAAACTGTTTTTT.

Only a few counts were recorded for this clonotype. V is TRBV7-2 and J is TRBJ1-1; D is uncertain. CDR1 is SGHTA and CDR2 is FQGNSA in the germline V gene. Deletions cut 4 bases from V and 4 bases from J, with 13 bases between. The CDR3 contains 14 residues. CDR3 sequence reads: CASSSRGFSTEAFF. The CDR3 DNA reads as TGTGCCAGCAGCTCCCGGGGTTTTTCCACTGAAGCTTTCTTT.

Only a few counts were recorded for this clonotype. The chain joins TRBV12-3 or TRBV12-4 to TRBJ2-1; TRBD1 or TRBD2 may be the D gene (5 bases each). CDR3 length equals 12 residues. V shed 4 bases and J shed 7 bases, with 8 bases lying between them. This CDR3 is CASSSGTNEQFF. CDR3 bases: TGTGCCAGCAGTTCGGGGACGAATGAGCAGTTCTTC.

The rearrangement uses TRBV20-1 and TRBJ2-1, with TRBD2 matching over 12 bases. This CDR3 contains 17 residues. J was trimmed by 0 bases and V by 6 bases; bases with no gene match: 9. The V gene's germline CDR1 is DFQATT and CDR2 SNEGSKA (reference sequence). The CDR3 spells CSASTSGSASSYNEQFF. CDR3 sequence (DNA): TGCAGTGCATCGACTAGCGGGAGCGCAAGCTCCTACAATGAGCAGTTCTTC.

In this sample, this clonotype turned up many times. This chain connects TRBV20-1 to TRBJ2-1, with D perhaps matching TRBD2 (5 bases). The germline V gene has CDR1 DFQATT and CDR2 SNEGSKA (reference sequence). Trimming pared 4 bases from V and 0 bases from J, leaving 10 bases between. The CDR3 consists of 14 residues. The DNA for the CDR3 is TGCAGTGCTAAGGAGAGCGGCTCCTACAATGAGCAGTTCTTC. Protein product: CSAKESGSYNEQFF.

In this sample, this clonotype turned up a few times. The V and J genes are TRBV14 and TRBJ1-4, with D possibly matching TRBD1 (5 bases). The CDR3 covers 16 residues. V was pared by 0 bases and J by 0 bases, with 8 bases between. Looked up from germline, CDR1 is SGHDN and CDR2 is FVKESK. CDR3: CASSQEGASTNEKLFF. DNA of the CDR3: TGTGCCAGCAGCCAAGAAGGGGCATCAACTAATGAAAAACTGTTTTTT.

This clonotype turned up a few times. The rearrangement uses TRBV19 and TRBJ1-2; 9 nucleotides agree with TRBD1. The junction had 8 bases not matched to a gene; V was cut back by 5 bases and J by 4 bases. Germline V gives CDR1 LNHDA, CDR2 SQIVND (reference sequence). This CDR3 comprises 15 residues. The CDR3 reads CASSPLGQGVYGYTF. CDR3 DNA: TGTGCCAGTAGTCCCCTGGGACAGGGCGTCTATGGCTACACCTTC.

In this sample, this clonotype turned up many times. V is TRBV20-1 and J is TRBJ2-7; 9 bases are a match to TRBD1. CDR3 length: 14 residues. The germline V gene encodes CDR1 DFQATT and CDR2 SNEGSKA (reference sequence). V lost 1 base to trimming and J lost 4 bases; unmatched junction nucleotides: 5. In nucleotides, the CDR3 is TGCAGTGCTAGAGGAACAGGGGGCAGATACGAGCAGTACTTC. Its protein is CSARGTGGRYEQYF.

The chain combines TRBV5-1 with TRBJ2-3, with TRBD2 identical over 7 bases. V lost 2 bases to trimming and J lost 6 bases; unmatched junction nucleotides: 9. CDR3 length: 15 residues. Germline-derived CDR1 and CDR2 are SGHRS and YFSETQ. The CDR3 reads CASSFSGTPGDTQYF. CDR3 nucleotide sequence: TGCGCCAGCAGCTTCAGCGGGACGCCTGGGGATACGCAGTATTTT. The full variable domain, its missing parts supplied by reference TRBV5-1 and TRBJ2-3, is KAGVTQTPRYLIKTRGQQVTLSCSPISGHRSVSWYQQTPGQGLQFLFEYFSETQRNKGNFPGRFSGRQFSNSRSEMNVSTLELGDSALYLCASSFSGTPGDTQYFGPGTRLTVL.

This clonotype showed up just once. The rearrangement links TRBV6-6 to TRBJ2-1, with D possibly called TRBD1 or TRBD2 (5 bases each). V lost 6 bases and J lost 9, with 9 bases in between. Germline loops: CDR1 MNHNY, CDR2 SVGAGI (reference sequence). The CDR3 totals 11 residues. CDR3 coding DNA: TGTGCCAGCAGAACCGGGACTGAGCAGTTCTTC. Encoded protein: CASRTGTEQFF.

This clonotype has more than one count but fewer than ten. This chain links TRBV6-5 with TRBJ2-5; 9 bases fit TRBD1. There are 14 residues in the CDR3. J gave up 1 base and V 7 bases, and 4 bases lay outside the gene matches. Germline CDR1 is MNHEY and CDR2 is SVGAGI. CDR3 DNA sequence: TGTGCCAGCACGAGGGACAGGGTCCAAGAGACCCAGTACTTC. Translating gives CASTRDRVQETQYF.

This clonotype came up a few times. CDR3 coding DNA: TGTGCCAGCAGTTACTCGAGCGCTTCCGGGGAGCTGTTTTTT. This codes for CASSYSSASGELFF. The chain couples TRBV6-2 or TRBV6-3 to TRBJ2-2; D is ambiguous. The CDR3 sequence is 14 residues long. Germline CDR1 is MNHEY and CDR2 is SVGEGT. Trimming left V 0 bases short and J 6 bases short, with 8 bases between.

CDR3 nucleotide sequence: TGTGCCACCAGTGACCGGGCCGACCTTAAAAACATTCAGTACTTC. Translating it yields CATSDRADLKNIQYF. The chain uses TRBV24-1 and TRBJ2-4; D uncertain. Germline values: CDR1 KGHDR, CDR2 SFDVKD. The CDR3 has 15 residues. The V gene lost 4 bases and the J gene lost 4 bases, with 13 bases spanning the gap.

The chain carries TRBV5-1 and TRBJ2-7; D is ambiguous. Per the germline V gene, CDR1 is SGHRS and CDR2 is YFSETQ. Trimming pared 0 bases from V and 6 bases from J, leaving 10 bases between. The CDR3 has 13 amino acids. The CDR3 here is CASSLGGLGEQYF. CDR3 in DNA: TGCGCCAGCAGCTTGGGCGGTCTGGGCGAGCAGTACTTC. Supplemented by reference TRBV5-1 and TRBJ2-7, the full variable domain reads KAGVTQTPRYLIKTRGQQVTLSCSPISGHRSVSWYQQTPGQGLQFLFEYFSETQRNKGNFPGRFSGRQFSNSRSEMNVSTLELGDSALYLCASSLGGLGEQYFGPGTRLTVT.

This clonotype was observed many times. The V and J genes are TRBV27 and TRBJ2-3; maybe TRBD2 (5 bases). This CDR3 has 15 amino acids. Germline CDR1 is MNHEY and CDR2 is SMNVEV (reference sequence). The ends were cut back, 3 bases at V and 3 bases at J, with 13 bases in the middle. The CDR3 DNA follows: TGTGCCAGCAGTTTTTTCGGCGGGCCTACAGATACGCAGTATTTT. Amino acid sequence: CASSFFGGPTDTQYF.